The rows below give T cell receptor beta chains drawn from one sample of a study of siplizumab effects on memory and regulatory T cells. Sequencing was performed with immunoSEQ multiplex PCR; in TCRdb, only in-frame clones are kept and a portion is missing. This table holds some 100,000 clones, just under 95% found once. Specimen: non-Treg CD4+ T cells sorted from blood. Receptors originate from a human donor in good health. Both conserved end residues are part of each CDR3. Each record gives: D gene, clone size, J gene, V gene, CDR3 protein, CDR3 DNA. A D gene is named only where the DNA matches it firmly. Clone size, where shown, is once, few, many, or a class for clones that have expanded.

NA,NA,TRBJ1-2,TRBV6-1,CASSEGRGLGGYTF,TGTGCCAGCAGCGAGGGGCGGGGGCTAGGTGGCTACACCTTC
TRBD2,NA,TRBJ2-7,TRBV4-1,CASSLRSTSGGYEQYF,TGCGCCAGCAGCTTAAGATCGACTAGCGGGGGCTACGAGCAGTACTTC
NA,NA,TRBJ1-4,TRBV28,CASKQMTGWNEKLFF,TGTGCCAGCAAACAAATGACAGGATGGAATGAAAAACTGTTTTTT
NA,NA,TRBJ2-7,TRBV14,CASSQERGQGQYF,TGTGCCAGCAGCCAAGAGCGGGGACAAGGGCAGTACTTC
TRBD1,few,TRBJ1-2,TRBV19,CASMGEGAQGYTF,TGTGCCAGTATGGGAGAGGGGGCGCAGGGCTACACCTTC
NA,NA,TRBJ1-1,TRBV10-3,CAIKKGSSRMNTEAFF,TGTGCCATCAAAAAGGGTTCGAGTAGAATGAACACTGAAGCTTTCTTT
NA,NA,TRBJ2-7,TRBV7-8,CASSFETAAYEQYF,TGTGCCAGCAGCTTTGAGACAGCGGCCTACGAGCAGTACTTC
NA,NA,TRBJ1-1,TRBV18,CASSPLAEAFF,TGTGCCAGCTCACCATTGGCTGAAGCTTTCTTT
NA,NA,TRBJ2-7,TRBV7-8,CASSLWPGTYEQYF,TGTGCCAGCAGCTTATGGCCCGGGACCTACGAGCAGTACTTC
TRBD1,NA,TRBJ1-2,TRBV7-3,CASSLVRTGVNGYTF,TGTGCCAGCAGCTTAGTAAGGACAGGGGTAAATGGCTACACCTTC
NA,NA,TRBJ1-4,TRBV28,CASSLMGGEKLFF,TGTGCCAGCAGTTTGATGGGGGGTGAAAAACTGTTTTTT
NA,NA,TRBJ2-3,TRBV4-1,CASSRQGVGTDTQYF,TGCGCCAGCAGCCGCCAGGGCGTCGGCACAGATACGCAGTATTTT
NA,NA,TRBJ2-7,TRBV21-1,CASTHDRGDYEQYF,TGTGCCAGCACCCACGACAGGGGGGACTACGAGCAGTACTTC
NA,few,TRBJ2-2,TRBV7-3,CASRAGTNPGELFF,TGTGCCAGCAGGGCCGGGACAAACCCCGGGGAGCTGTTTTTT
NA,NA,TRBJ1-1,TRBV10-3,CAISGGTNTEAFF,TGTGCCATCAGTGGGGGGACGAACACTGAAGCTTTCTTT
TRBD2,NA,TRBJ2-2,TRBV5-4,CASSRDGGTNTGELFF,TGTGCCAGCAGCCGTGACGGGGGGACGAACACCGGGGAGCTGTTTTTT
TRBD1,NA,TRBJ2-7,TRBV29-1,CSVEANRGEYF,TGCAGCGTTGAAGCTAACAGGGGCGAGTACTTC
NA,few,TRBJ2-5,TRBV4-1,CASSQAFGTLKKETQYF,TGCGCCAGCAGCCAAGCTTTCGGGACACTGAAAAAAGAGACCCAGTACTTC
TRBD1,NA,TRBJ1-6,TRBV14,CASSQDRQGYNSPLHF,TGTGCCAGCAGCCAAGACCGACAGGGGTACAATTCACCCCTCCACTTT
NA,NA,TRBJ2-1,TRBV28,CASSNAGQNYHNEQFF,TGTGCCAGCAGTAATGCGGGTCAGAATTATCACAATGAGCAGTTCTTC
TRBD1,NA,TRBJ1-1,TRBV2,CASRTGHNTEAFF,TGTGCCAGTAGGACAGGGCATAACACTGAAGCTTTCTTT